The 32 T cell receptor beta chains below all came from one sample that was sequenced in a study of human T cells and chemical hapten exposure. TCRdb called the RACE reads again in MiXCR, with one record for every CDR3 protein. The data contain around 120,000 distinct CDR3 sequences, approximately 13% of them singletons. Time point of the sample: pre-sensitization, week 0. As to treatment: therapeutic diphenylcyclopropenone sensitization with weekly scalp DPC. The starting material was whole blood, obtained in connection with sensitization to the hapten diphenylcyclopropenone (DPC). All receptors derive from a woman between 18 and 29 years old with alopecia areata. Some clones in this sample may be carry-over from other donors' samples.

This clonotype was detected ten times or more. This chain links TRBV18 with TRBJ1-1; 10 bases match TRBD1. CDR1 KGHSH and CDR2 LQKENI come from the germline V gene. With 4 bases clipped from V and 4 bases from J, the junction kept 6 bases outside the gene matches. The CDR3 length is 15 residues. In DNA, the CDR3 is TGTGCCAGCTCACTAGGGACAGGGGCGAGCACTGAAGCTTTCTTT. Its translation is CASSLGTGASTEAFF.

This chain uses TRBV28 with TRBJ1-2; maybe TRBD1 (6 bases). Germline values: CDR1 MDHEN, CDR2 SYDVKM. The germline V and J ends were trimmed by 6 bases and 4 bases, with 6 bases remaining between them. The CDR3 spans 11 residues. The CDR3 coding sequence is TGTGCCAGCAGCAGGGGCTATGGCTACACCTTC. It codes for CASSRGYGYTF.

This clonotype appeared a single time. The chain uses TRBV5-1 and TRBJ1-6; no firm D call. Trimming took 1 base from V and 6 from J, leaving 8 bases between them. The CDR3 loop spans 14 amino acids. Germline CDR1 reads SGHRS; CDR2 reads YFSETQ. The CDR3 sequence: CASSLTSLNSPLHF. CDR3 nucleotide sequence: TGCGCCAGCAGCTTGACCAGCCTTAATTCACCCCTCCACTTT.

The chain joins TRBV7-8 to TRBJ2-7, with D maybe TRBD1 (6 bases). Germline CDR1 is SGHVS and CDR2 is FQNEAQ. This CDR3 has 15 amino acids. The V end was cut by 3 bases, the J end by 1 base, with 13 bases between. The CDR3 reads CASSLGDRPSYEQYF. CDR3 in DNA: TGTGCCAGCAGCTTGGGTGACAGGCCTTCCTACGAGCAGTACTTC.

The CDR3 DNA is TGTGCCAGCAGCTTAGAGTCGGACACTGAAGCTTTCTTT. Translation gives CASSLESDTEAFF. The chain carries TRBV11-3 and TRBJ1-1; D remains ambiguous. Trimming cost V 0 bases and J 3 bases, with 5 bases left between them. Germline CDR1 reads SGHNT; CDR2 reads YENEEA. This CDR3 has 13 residues.

This clonotype was seen a handful of times. The chain joins TRBV6-1 to TRBJ2-5; D possibly corresponds to TRBD1 (5 bases). The germline gives CDR1 MNHNS, CDR2 SASEGT. The V end lost 4 bases, the J end lost 5 bases, and 11 bases lay between the germline ends. CDR3 size: 13 residues. The CDR3 DNA sequence: TGTGCCAGCAGTGCCCAAGGGGTCGAGACCCAGTACTTC. Translated, it gives CASSAQGVETQYF.

The rearrangement joins TRBV7-9 to TRBJ2-3, with D perhaps matching TRBD2 (6 bases). Trimming cost V 0 bases and J 2 bases, with 12 bases left between them. Germline lookup yields CDR1 SEHNR and CDR2 FQNEAQ (reference sequence). The CDR3 consists of 16 residues. The CDR3 loop is CASSLALRGATDTQYF. CDR3 in DNA: TGTGCCAGCAGCTTAGCGCTGCGGGGCGCCACAGATACGCAGTATTTT.

This clonotype is a singleton in its sample. This chain connects TRBV20-1 to TRBJ2-3; tentative D call: TRBD1 (6 bases). Trimming left V 6 bases short and J 1 base short, with 17 bases between. Germline CDR1 and CDR2: DFQATT and SNEGSKA (reference sequence). The CDR3 contains 15 residues. The CDR3 DNA reads as TGCAGTGCCCCATCGACAGGTACCGGCACAGATACGCAGTATTTT. Translating gives CSAPSTGTGTDTQYF.

This sequence joins TRBV12-3 or TRBV12-4 and TRBJ1-1, with a possible D match to TRBD1 (5 bases). The CDR3 runs 14 residues. Trimming shortened V by 10 bases and J by 3 bases, and 18 bases separated the two germline ends. The DNA of the CDR3 is TGTGCCACAAGTCTCCAGGGCGGATACACTGAAGCTTTCTTT. Its protein is CATSLQGGYTEAFF.

This clonotype has more than one count but fewer than ten. V and J are TRBV5-6 and TRBJ2-3; maybe TRBD1 (5 bases). Germline CDR1 is SGHDT and CDR2 is YYEEEE. This CDR3 has 14 residues. Trimming pared 10 bases from V and 1 base from J, leaving 16 bases between. In DNA form, the CDR3 reads TGTGCCCGAGTCGGGCAGGGCGGCACAGATACGCAGTATTTT. Protein: CARVGQGGTDTQYF.

This clonotype was seen at least ten times. This chain connects TRBV18 to TRBJ1-2, with TRBD1 matching 9 bases. CDR1 is KGHSH, CDR2 LQKENI, per germline. Unmatched junction bases numbered 3, after V lost 2 bases and J lost 5 bases. The CDR3 is 14 amino acids. The CDR3 is CASSPDRGIYGYTF. The CDR3 DNA follows: TGTGCCAGCTCACCAGACAGGGGGATATATGGCTACACCTTC.

This clonotype was seen more than once but under ten times. The chain is built from TRBV27 and TRBJ2-7; D may match TRBD1 or TRBD2 (5 bases each). V shed 5 bases and J shed 6 bases, with 17 bases lying between them. Per the germline V gene, CDR1 is MNHEY and CDR2 is SMNVEV (reference sequence). CDR3 length: 14 residues. This CDR3 reads CASSRPGARGEQYF. The CDR3, as DNA: TGTGCCAGCAGTCGACCCGGGGCCCGGGGCGAGCAGTACTTC.

This clonotype was seen more than once but under ten times. The chain combines TRBV12-3 or TRBV12-4 with TRBJ2-2, with 8 bases fitting TRBD1. The CDR3 is 14 residues long. J lost 4 bases, V lost 8 bases, and 6 bases had no gene match. CDR3 sequence reads: CASGQGAVTGELFF. CDR3 coding DNA: TGTGCCAGCGGGCAGGGGGCTGTCACCGGGGAGCTGTTTTTT.

This clonotype was counted ten times or more. The DNA of the CDR3 is TGTGCCAGCAGTCGGGGTGGCAACACCGGGGAGCTGTTTTTT. This gives the protein CASSRGGNTGELFF. The gene calls are TRBV12-3 or TRBV12-4 and TRBJ2-2; D perhaps matches TRBD2 (5 bases). The V end was cut by 5 bases, the J end by 2 bases, with 9 bases between. This CDR3 spans 14 amino acids.

V gene TRBV7-9 combines with J gene TRBJ2-5, with 8 bases matching TRBD2. V lost 5 bases to trimming and J lost 5 bases; unmatched junction nucleotides: 13. Germline-derived CDR1 and CDR2 are SEHNR and FQNEAQ (reference sequence). The CDR3 is made up of 16 amino acids. The CDR3 sequence is CASSTTTGTRRETQYF. DNA of the CDR3: TGTGCCAGCAGCACAACCACCGGGACTAGGAGGGAGACCCAGTACTTC.

Only a few counts were recorded for this clonotype. The chain couples TRBV20-1 to TRBJ2-3; TRBD2 agrees at 10 bases. Germline V gene lookup returns CDR1 DFQATT and CDR2 SNEGSKA (reference sequence). The CDR3 extends over 16 amino acids. V dropped 0 bases and J dropped 6; count of bases not matched to a gene: 9. DNA of the CDR3: TGCAGTGCTAGAGATGGGAGCGGGGGGGCTTCGGATACGCAGTATTTT. Protein: CSARDGSGGASDTQYF.

This clonotype was seen a handful of times. This chain uses TRBV24-1 with TRBJ2-3; D ambiguous. CDR1 is KGHDR and CDR2 is SFDVKD in the germline V gene. The CDR3 is 13 amino acids. V was cut by 2 bases and J by 7 bases, with 9 bases left in between. The CDR3, as DNA: TGTGCCACCAGTGATTGGCCCGATCATACGCAGTATTTT. It specifies CATSDWPDHTQYF.

In its sample, this clonotype was seen a few times. The chain has TRBV20-1 and TRBJ1-5; possible D gene TRBD1, 6 bases. The CDR3 extends over 13 amino acids. Germline-derived CDR1 and CDR2 are DFQATT and SNEGSKA (reference sequence). V lost 6 bases and J lost 3, with 12 bases in between. CDR3 sequence: CSAQWDNNQPQHF. CDR3 DNA: TGCAGTGCCCAATGGGACAACAATCAGCCCCAGCATTTT.

This clonotype has at least ten counts. The chain employs TRBV11-2 and TRBJ2-1; D gene ambiguous. Trimming stripped 3 bases from V and 6 bases from J, with 15 bases between. Per germline, CDR1 SGHAT and CDR2 FQNNGV. This CDR3 spans 15 amino acids. In DNA, the CDR3 is TGTGCCAGCAGCTTGGAGACCCGCGCCCGCAATGAGCAGTTCTTC. This encodes CASSLETRARNEQFF.

This clonotype came up once. The V call is TRBV28, the J call TRBJ2-5; tentative D call: TRBD2 (5 bases). V was trimmed by 7 bases and J by 5 bases, leaving 17 bases between them. CDR1 and CDR2 from the germline V gene are MDHEN and SYDVKM. This CDR3 region has 14 residues. Here the CDR3 DNA reads TGTGCCAGCAACACAAGAGCGGTTGGTGAGACCCAGTACTTC. Its translation: CASNTRAVGETQYF.

The V gene is TRBV6-4, the J gene TRBJ1-1; possibly TRBD1 for D (5 bases). Germline-derived CDR1 and CDR2 are MRHNA and SNTAGT. The V and J ends lost 2 bases and 5 bases respectively, with 9 bases between them. CDR3 length: 13 residues. The CDR3, as DNA: TGTGCCAGCAGTGACGGTCAGGGTACTGAAGCTTTCTTT. Encoded protein: CASSDGQGTEAFF.

J is TRBJ2-5 and V is TRBV6-6, with TRBD2 as a possible D gene (6 bases). Looked up from germline, CDR1 is MNHNY and CDR2 is SVGAGI (reference sequence). CDR3 size: 14 residues. Deletions cut 6 bases from V and 2 bases from J, with 13 bases between. CDR3 DNA: TGTGCCAGCAGACGAGGAGGGGATCAAGAGACCCAGTACTTC. Protein: CASRRGGDQETQYF.

The sample holds a few counts of this clonotype. The chain carries TRBV29-1 and TRBJ1-4, with D hard to call. Per the germline V gene, CDR1 is SQVTM and CDR2 is ANQGSEA. V was cut by 7 bases and J by 8 bases, with 14 bases left in between. The length of the CDR3 is 12 residues. The CDR3 DNA sequence: TGCAGCGCCTCGTTGAGCGGGGAAAAACTGTTTTTT. Protein sequence: CSASLSGEKLFF.

CDR3 sequence: CASRPRGTSSTDTQYF. The CDR3 region has the DNA TGTGCCAGCAGGCCCAGGGGGACCTCCTCCACAGATACGCAGTATTTT. The rearrangement links TRBV12-3 or TRBV12-4 to TRBJ2-3; TRBD1 aligns across 7 bases. V shed 6 bases, J shed 2 bases, and the junction held 11 bases outside the gene matches. This CDR3 is 16 amino acids long.

In this sample, this clonotype turned up a few times. The chain combines TRBV7-2 with TRBJ2-7; 8 bases are shared with TRBD1. This CDR3 is 14 amino acids long. The germline V gene has CDR1 SGHTA and CDR2 FQGNSA. Trimming at V came to 5 bases and at J to 2 bases, leaving 5 bases not matched to a gene. The CDR3 region has the DNA TGTGCCAGCAGCGTCGACAGGGGTCCCTACGAGCAGTACTTC. Its protein product is CASSVDRGPYEQYF.

The V gene is TRBV3-1, the J gene TRBJ1-6, with a possible D match to TRBD1 (6 bases). The V end lost 1 base, the J end lost 5 bases, and 15 bases lay between the germline ends. Germline V gene lookup returns CDR1 LGHDT and CDR2 YNNKEL (reference sequence). The CDR3 runs to 17 residues. This CDR3 is CASSQAGGGLDNSPLHF. CDR3 nucleotides: TGTGCCAGCAGCCAAGCGGGTGGGGGCCTGGATAATTCACCCCTCCACTTT. The variable domain in full, with the rest retrieved from reference TRBV3-1 and TRBJ1-6, is DTAVSQTPKYLVTQMGNDKSIKCEQNLGHDTMYWYKQDSKKFLKIMFSYNNKELIINETVPNRFSPKSPDKAHLNLHINSLELGDSAVYFCASSQAGGGLDNSPLHFGNGTRLTVT.

The CDR3 nucleotides are TGTGCCAGCAGTCCCCCCGGGGCCAAGAGGAGCGAGCAGTACTTC. Amino acid sequence: CASSPPGAKRSEQYF. The rearrangement links TRBV6-2 or TRBV6-3 to TRBJ2-7, with D possibly being TRBD1 or TRBD2 (5 bases each). The CDR3 consists of 15 residues. The germline CDR1 and CDR2 sequences are MNHEY and SVGEGT. The germline V and J ends were trimmed by 5 bases and 6 bases, with 20 bases remaining between them.

In its sample, this clonotype was seen a few times. The rearrangement joins TRBV2 to TRBJ2-7; D not resolved. Trimming shortened V by 7 bases and J by 0 bases, and 10 bases separated the two germline ends. Germline assignment: CDR1 SNHLY and CDR2 FYNNEI. CDR3 size: 13 residues. The CDR3 sequence: CASKTDISYEQYF. The CDR3 DNA sequence: TGTGCCAGCAAGACGGATATCTCCTACGAGCAGTACTTC. Full variable domain (outside the CDR3, taken from reference TRBV2 and TRBJ2-7): EPEVTQTPSHQVTQMGQEVILRCVPISNHLYFYWYRQILGQKVEFLVSFYNNEISEKSEIFDDQFSVERPDGSNFTLKIRSTKLEDSAMYFCASKTDISYEQYFGPGTRLTVT.

CDR3 loop: CASSPRVLSGANVLTF. CDR3 DNA: TGTGCCAGCAGCCCCCGGGTCCTCTCTGGGGCCAACGTCCTGACTTTC. The rearrangement joins TRBV13 to TRBJ2-6; D not resolved. V was shortened by 5 bases and J by 0 bases, with 11 bases between the two germline ends. Germline CDR1 reads PRHDT; CDR2 reads FYEKMQ (reference sequence). The CDR3 loop spans 16 amino acids.

In this sample, this clonotype turned up a few times. The junction and the germline gene differ at one end; a read error may be behind it. The chain carries TRBV15 and TRBJ1-6; no clear D gene. The CDR3 spans 13 residues. Looked up from germline, CDR1 is LNHNV and CDR2 is YYDKDF (reference sequence). The CDR3 DNA reads TGTGCCACCAGCAGAGATGGGCAAGAGTCTCCTAAATTT. Its translation: CATSRDGQESPKF.

This chain connects TRBV7-2 to TRBJ2-3, with D unresolved. This CDR3 is 15 amino acids long. V shed 7 bases and J shed 5 bases, with 19 bases lying between them. Germline values: CDR1 SGHTA, CDR2 FQGNSA. CDR3 amino acids: CASTPLARIGDTQYF. The CDR3, as DNA: TGTGCCAGCACCCCCCTGGCCAGGATCGGAGATACGCAGTATTTT.

This clonotype occurred a few times. V usage is TRBV5-1 and J usage is TRBJ2-5; D tentatively reads TRBD1 or TRBD2 (6 bases each). The V end lost 5 bases, the J end lost 3 bases, and 14 bases lay between the germline ends. The CDR3 sequence is 14 residues long. Germline assignment: CDR1 SGHRS and CDR2 YFSETQ. CDR3 DNA: TGCGCCAGCAGGGGGGGCACAGAGAAAGAGACCCAGTACTTC. It yields the protein CASRGGTEKETQYF.